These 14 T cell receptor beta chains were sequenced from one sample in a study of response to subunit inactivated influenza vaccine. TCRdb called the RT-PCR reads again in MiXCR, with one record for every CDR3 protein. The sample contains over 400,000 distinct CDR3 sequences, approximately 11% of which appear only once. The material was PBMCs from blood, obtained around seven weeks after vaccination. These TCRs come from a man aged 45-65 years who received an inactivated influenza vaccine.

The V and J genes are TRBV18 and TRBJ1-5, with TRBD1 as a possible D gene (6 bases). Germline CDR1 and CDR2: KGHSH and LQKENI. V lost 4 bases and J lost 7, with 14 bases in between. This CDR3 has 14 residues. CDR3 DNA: TGTGCCAGCTCACGAAGGGCAGGGGACCAGCCCCAGCATTTT. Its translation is CASSRRAGDQPQHF.

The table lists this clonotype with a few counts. The DNA for the CDR3 is TGCGCCAGCAGCCAAGATTCGCGAACGAACACCGGGGAGCTGTTTTTT. Amino acids: CASSQDSRTNTGELFF. The chain combines TRBV4-3 with TRBJ2-2; D is undetermined. Trimming took off 0 bases at V and 0 bases at J, with 8 bases between the two ends. The CDR3 extends over 16 amino acids. Germline CDR1 reads LGHNA; CDR2 reads YSLEER.

The DNA of the CDR3 is TGCGCCAGCAGCTTGGTCGGGGTGGGTCCTCTACAGCAGTACTTC. Protein product: CASSLVGVGPLQQYF. V gene TRBV5-1 combines with J gene TRBJ2-7, with D possibly matching TRBD2 (5 bases). Trimming left V 0 bases short and J 8 bases short, with 18 bases between. There are 15 residues in the CDR3. Germline values: CDR1 SGHRS, CDR2 YFSETQ. Full variable domain (rest looked up from reference TRBV5-1 and TRBJ2-7): KAGVTQTPRYLIKTRGQQVTLSCSPISGHRSVSWYQQTPGQGLQFLFEYFSETQRNKGNFPGRFSGRQFSNSRSEMNVSTLELGDSALYLCASSLVGVGPLQQYFGPGTRLTVT.

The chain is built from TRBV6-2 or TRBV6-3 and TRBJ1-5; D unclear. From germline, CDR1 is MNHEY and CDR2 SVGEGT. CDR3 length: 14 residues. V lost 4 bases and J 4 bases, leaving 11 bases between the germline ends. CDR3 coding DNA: TGTGCCAGCAGTTGGGGAGTGGGGAATCAGCCCCAGCATTTT. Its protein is CASSWGVGNQPQHF.

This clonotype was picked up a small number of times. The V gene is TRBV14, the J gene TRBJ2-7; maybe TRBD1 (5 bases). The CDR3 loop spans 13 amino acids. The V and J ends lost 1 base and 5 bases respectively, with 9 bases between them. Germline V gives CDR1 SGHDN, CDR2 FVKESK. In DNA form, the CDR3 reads TGTGCCAGCAGCCAAGTCCCAGGGAACGAGCAGTACTTC. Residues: CASSQVPGNEQYF.

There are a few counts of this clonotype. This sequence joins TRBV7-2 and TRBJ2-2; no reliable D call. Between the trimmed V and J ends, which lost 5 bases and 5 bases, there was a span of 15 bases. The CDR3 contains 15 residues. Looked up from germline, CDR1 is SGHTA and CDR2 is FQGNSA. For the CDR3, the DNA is TGTGCCAGCAGCCCAGTGCTGAGCGTTACCGGGGAGCTGTTTTTT. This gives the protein CASSPVLSVTGELFF.

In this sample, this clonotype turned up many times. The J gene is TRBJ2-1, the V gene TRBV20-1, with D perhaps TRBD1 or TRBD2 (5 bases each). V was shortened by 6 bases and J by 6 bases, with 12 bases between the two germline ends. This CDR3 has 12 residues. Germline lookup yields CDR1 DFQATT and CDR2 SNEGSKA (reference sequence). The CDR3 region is CSAREYGNEQFF. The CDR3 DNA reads TGCAGTGCCAGGGAGTACGGCAATGAGCAGTTCTTC.

The CDR3, as DNA: TGCGCCAGCAGCTTGCCCATCCAAGAGACCCAGTACTTC. Residues: CASSLPIQETQYF. The J gene is TRBJ2-5, the V gene TRBV5-1, with D unresolved. Germline V gene data show CDR1 as SGHRS and CDR2 as YFSETQ. This CDR3 spans 13 amino acids. Trimming left V 1 base short and J 1 base short, with 5 bases between.

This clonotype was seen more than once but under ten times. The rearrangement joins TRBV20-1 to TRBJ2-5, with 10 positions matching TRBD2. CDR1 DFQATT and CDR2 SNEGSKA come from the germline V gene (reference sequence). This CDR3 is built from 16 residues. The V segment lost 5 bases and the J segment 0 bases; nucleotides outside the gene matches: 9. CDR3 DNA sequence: TGCAGTGCTGCCGGGACTAGCGCCTCCTACCAAGAGACCCAGTACTTC. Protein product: CSAAGTSASYQETQYF.

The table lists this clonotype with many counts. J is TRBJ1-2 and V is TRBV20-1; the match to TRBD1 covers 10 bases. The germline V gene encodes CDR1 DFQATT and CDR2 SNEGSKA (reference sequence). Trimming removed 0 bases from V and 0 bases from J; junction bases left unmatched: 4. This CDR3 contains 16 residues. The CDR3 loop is CSARDGDRGTNYGYTF. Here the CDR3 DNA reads TGCAGTGCTAGAGATGGGGACAGGGGCACTAACTATGGCTACACCTTC.

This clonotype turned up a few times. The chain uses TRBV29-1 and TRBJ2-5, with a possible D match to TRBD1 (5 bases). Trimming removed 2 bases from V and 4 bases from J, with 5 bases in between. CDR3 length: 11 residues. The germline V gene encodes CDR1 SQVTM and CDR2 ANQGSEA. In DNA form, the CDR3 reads TGCAGCGTTGAAAGGGGAGAGACCCAGTACTTC. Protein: CSVERGETQYF.

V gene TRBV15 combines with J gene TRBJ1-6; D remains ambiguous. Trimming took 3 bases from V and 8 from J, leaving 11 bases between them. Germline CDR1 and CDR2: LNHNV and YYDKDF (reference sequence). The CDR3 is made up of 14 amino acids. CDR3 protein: CATSRGITDSPLHF. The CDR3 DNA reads TGTGCCACCAGCAGGGGCATTACGGATTCACCCCTCCACTTT. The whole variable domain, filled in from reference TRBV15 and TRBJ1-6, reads DAMVIQNPRYQVTQFGKPVTLSCSQTLNHNVMYWYQQKSSQAPKLLFHYYDKDFNNEADTPDNFQSRRPNTSFCFLDIRSPGLGDTAMYLCATSRGITDSPLHFGNGTRLTVT.

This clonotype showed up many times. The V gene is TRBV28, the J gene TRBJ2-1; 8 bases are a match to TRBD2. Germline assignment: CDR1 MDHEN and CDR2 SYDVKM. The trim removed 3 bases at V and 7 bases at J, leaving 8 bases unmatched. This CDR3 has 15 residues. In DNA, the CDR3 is TGTGCCAGCAGTTTTACCGGGGGGGGCCGGAATGAGCAGTTCTTC. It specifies CASSFTGGGRNEQFF. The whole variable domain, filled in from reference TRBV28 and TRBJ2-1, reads DVKVTQSSRYLVKRTGEKVFLECVQDMDHENMFWYRQDPGLGLRLIYFSYDVKMKEKGDIPEGYSVSREKKERFSLILESASTNQTSMYLCASSFTGGGRNEQFFGPGTRLTVL.

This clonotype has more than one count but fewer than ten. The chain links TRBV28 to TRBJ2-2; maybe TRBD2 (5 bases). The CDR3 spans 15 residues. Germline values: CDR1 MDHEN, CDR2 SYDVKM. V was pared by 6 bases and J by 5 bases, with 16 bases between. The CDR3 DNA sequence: TGTGCCAGCAGGAGGGATGGGATCCGGACCGGGGAGCTGTTTTTT. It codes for CASRRDGIRTGELFF.